The rows below give T cell receptor beta chains drawn from one sample of a study of blood T cell repertoires in COVID-19. Method: immunoSEQ multiplex PCR; TCRdb's copy keeps in-frame clones and lacks some. The sample lists some 100,000 clones, approximately 82% occurring once. The sample taken for sequencing was peripheral blood. The receptors derive from a man aged 45-65 years with active or convalescent COVID-19. The conserved cysteine and the conserved F or W are not part of the CDR3 here.

V: TRBV2; J: TRBJ1-6; length: 18; CDR3: ASSTPGQGGRGEYNSPLH
V: TRBV12-3/TRBV12-4; J: TRBJ1-1; length: 11; CDR3: ASSRTPNTEAF
V: TRBV29-1; J: TRBJ1-1; length: 11; CDR3: SSQGTANTEAF
V: TRBV3-1/TRBV3-2; J: TRBJ1-6; length: 16; CDR3: ASSQAWQGRTYNSPLH
V: TRBV30; J: TRBJ2-7; length: 13; CDR3: AWSVIGLETHEQY
V: TRBV21-1; J: TRBJ2-7; length: 11; CDR3: ARNGTHSYEQY
V: TRBV6-1; J: TRBJ2-5; length: 11; CDR3: ASSEMEGRTQY
V: TRBV11-2; J: TRBJ2-3; length: 14; CDR3: ASSVGQGTLTDTQY
V: TRBV6-2/TRBV6-3; J: TRBJ1-2; length: 11; CDR3: ASSSGTPYGYT
V: TRBV11-2; J: TRBJ2-2; length: 11; CDR3: ASSNSNTGELF
V: TRBV2; J: TRBJ2-3; length: 14; CDR3: ASSWTSGGGTDTQY
V: TRBV5-1; J: TRBJ2-3; length: 13; CDR3: ASRKRGVLVDTQY
V: TRBV6-4; J: TRBJ1-6; length: 12; CDR3: ASSAGTANSPLH
V: TRBV5-8; J: TRBJ2-3; length: 14; CDR3: ASSLGASGGGDTQY
V: TRBV27; J: TRBJ1-4; length: 12; CDR3: ASSGGADNEKLF
V: TRBV7-9; J: TRBJ2-5; length: 15; CDR3: ASSLALAGGLMETQY
V: TRBV19; J: TRBJ1-4; length: 10; CDR3: ATTGGSGKLF
V: TRBV5-6; J: TRBJ2-5; length: 12; CDR3: ASSLRGPQETQY
V: TRBV3-1/TRBV3-2; J: TRBJ2-3; length: 14; CDR3: ASSQDWGGSTDTQY
V: TRBV5-1; J: TRBJ2-2; length: 14; CDR3: ASSIRSSGGSGELF
V: TRBV7-2; J: TRBJ1-5; length: 13; CDR3: ASSFRGRKDQPQH
V: TRBV5-8; J: TRBJ1-2; length: 14; CDR3: ASSLWTGAEYYGYT
V: TRBV2; J: TRBJ2-3; length: 11; CDR3: ASSVPGPDTQY
V: TRBV5-4; J: TRBJ2-2; length: 16; CDR3: ASSLGLAGGPSTGELF
V: TRBV5-6; J: TRBJ1-4; length: 12; CDR3: ASSFWQANEKLF
V: TRBV5-5; J: TRBJ1-5; length: 12; CDR3: ASSNRDSNQPQH
V: TRBV5-4; J: TRBJ1-3; length: 13; CDR3: ASSQDRSSGNTIY
V: TRBV24-1; J: TRBJ2-3; length: 17; CDR3: ATRGLRTFIRTSTDTQY
V: TRBV5-1; J: TRBJ1-1; length: 13; CDR3: ASSFNRGGVTEAF
V: TRBV5-1; J: TRBJ1-3; length: 13; CDR3: ASSSTGEGGNTIY
V: TRBV18; J: TRBJ2-7; length: 13; CDR3: ASSIGTGSSYEQY
V: TRBV23-1; J: TRBJ2-1; length: 14; CDR3: ASSQTSGGACNEQF
V: TRBV7-9; J: TRBJ2-6; length: 13; CDR3: ASSPPRAGANVLT
V: TRBV5-1; J: TRBJ2-1; length: 12; CDR3: ASSLAPGGDEQF
V: TRBV19; J: TRBJ1-5; length: 12; CDR3: ASSKQGGDQPQH
V: TRBV27; J: TRBJ2-7; length: 12; CDR3: ASSPRGQIYEQY
V: TRBV19; J: TRBJ1-5; length: 13; CDR3: ASSKLGSSNQPQH
V: TRBV27; J: TRBJ2-4; length: 12; CDR3: ASSSSTGRNIQY
V: TRBV7-2; J: TRBJ1-1; length: 10; CDR3: ASSQRGTEAF
V: TRBV29-1; J: TRBJ1-1; length: 11; CDR3: SVVSGFNTEAF
V: TRBV9; J: TRBJ1-2; length: 12; CDR3: ASSPPGTAYGYT
V: TRBV6-5; J: TRBJ1-1; length: 12; CDR3: ASSLQTGEGEAF
V: TRBV3-1/TRBV3-2; J: TRBJ2-4; length: 12; CDR3: ASSQGQGENIQY
V: TRBV7-9; J: TRBJ2-1; length: 12; CDR3: ASSLLGLGNEQF
V: TRBV24-1; J: TRBJ2-2; length: 14; CDR3: ATSEGGTGKTGELF
V: TRBV4-1; J: TRBJ2-1; length: 11; CDR3: ASSQVREGEQF
V: TRBV18; J: TRBJ1-5; length: 13; CDR3: ASSTQGDSNQPQH
V: TRBV27; J: TRBJ1-1; length: 12; CDR3: ASSLRTGATEAF
V: TRBV25-1; J: TRBJ2-7; length: 12; CDR3: ASSDSGTHYEQY
V: TRBV4-1; J: TRBJ2-4; length: 12; CDR3: ASSQVPASPIQY
V: TRBV15; J: TRBJ2-1; length: 16; CDR3: ATSRGTSGGQYYNEQF
V: TRBV24-1; J: TRBJ2-7; length: 11; CDR3: ATSDGARYEQY
V: TRBV2; J: TRBJ2-3; length: 14; CDR3: ATLKTGVSSTDTQY
V: TRBV7-2; J: TRBJ2-7; length: 13; CDR3: ASSLGGGEGYEQY